Following are 10 T cell receptor beta chains from one sample sequenced in a study of cytomegalovirus exposure and HLA in healthy donors. 60 Vbeta and 13 Jbeta primers were used in PCR. The data were produced by immunoSEQ multiplex PCR, yet TCRdb's version contains in-frame clones alone and is incomplete. The sample consists of 200,000 or so clones, over 70% of them appearing once. Sequences were obtained from PBMCs. These receptors originate from a man under 40 in good health and CMV-seronegative.

This clone was seen once. The chain joins TRBV19 to TRBJ1-6; no reliable D call. Per germline, CDR1 LNHDA and CDR2 SQIVND (reference sequence). V lost 5 bases to trimming and J lost 11 bases, with 16 bases between them. CDR3 size: 14 residues. CDR3 DNA: TGTGCCAGTAGTCCAGACCTGGGCAACCCACCCCTCCACTTT. It codes for CASSPDLGNPPLHF.

The chain couples TRBV19 to TRBJ1-5, with 7 bases matching TRBD1. The CDR3 is made up of 15 amino acids. J gave up 5 bases and V 5 bases, and 9 bases lay outside the gene matches. Germline V gene lookup returns CDR1 LNHDA and CDR2 SQIVND (reference sequence). The CDR3 region is CASSPQGTSDQPQHF. The CDR3 DNA is TGTGCCAGTAGTCCACAGGGGACGTCCGATCAGCCCCAGCATTTT.

The chain recombines TRBV6-1 with TRBJ2-1, with 9 bases fitting TRBD1. V shed 7 bases, J shed 8 bases, and the junction held 9 bases outside the gene matches. Germline V lookup: CDR1 MNHNS, CDR2 SASEGT. This CDR3 has 14 amino acids. The CDR3 protein is CASTPDRGFHEQFF. DNA for the CDR3: TGTGCCAGCACCCCGGACAGGGGTTTCCATGAGCAGTTCTTC.

This clone occurred once. This rearrangement joins TRBV27 to TRBJ2-7, with D perhaps TRBD1 (7 bases). The CDR3 consists of 15 residues. CDR1 MNHEY and CDR2 SMNVEV come from the germline V gene (reference sequence). With 6 bases removed from V and 0 bases from J, the gap between germline ends came to 15 bases. The CDR3 region is CASRNRGLVSYEQYF. The CDR3 nucleotides read TGTGCCAGCAGGAACAGGGGACTTGTCTCCTACGAGCAGTACTTC.

The rearrangement joins TRBV6-6 to TRBJ1-5; a weak D match, TRBD1 (5 bases). Germline CDR1 is MNHNY and CDR2 is SVGAGI (reference sequence). The CDR3 runs 14 residues. The ends were cut back, 8 bases at V and 0 bases at J, with 11 bases in the middle. In DNA form, the CDR3 reads TGTGCCAGCTCCGGGGGGTATAGCAATCAGCCCCAGCATTTT. Protein sequence: CASSGGYSNQPQHF.

This chain joins TRBV27 and TRBJ2-1; TRBD2 aligns across 13 bases. The germline CDR1 and CDR2 sequences are MNHEY and SMNVEV (reference sequence). This CDR3 spans 16 amino acids. With 5 bases clipped from V and 8 bases from J, the junction kept 9 bases outside the gene matches. The CDR3 protein is CASSTRTSGGWDEQFF. CDR3 sequence (DNA): TGTGCCAGCAGTACCAGGACTAGCGGGGGCTGGGATGAGCAGTTCTTC.

The chain uses TRBV27 and TRBJ1-2; 7 bases align to TRBD1. Germline V gene lookup returns CDR1 MNHEY and CDR2 SMNVEV (reference sequence). Trimming took 5 bases from V and 6 from J; bases not matched to a gene: 12. This CDR3 contains 15 residues. The DNA for the CDR3 is TGTGCCAGCAGTCCCCTCGGACAGGCATTAGATGGCTACACCTTC. Translating gives CASSPLGQALDGYTF.

This clone came up a few times. The V and J genes are TRBV18 and TRBJ1-5; D not certain. CDR1 is KGHSH, CDR2 LQKENI, per germline. CDR3 size: 14 residues. Trimming cost V 4 bases and J 7 bases, with 14 bases left between them. The DNA for the CDR3 is TGTGCCAGCTCACGACAAGGATCCGACCAGCCCCAGCATTTT. Protein: CASSRQGSDQPQHF. Together with reference TRBV18 and TRBJ1-5, the CDR3 gives the full variable domain: NAGVMQNPRHLVRRRGQEARLRCSPMKGHSHVYWYRQLPEEGLKFMVYLQKENIIDESGMPKERFSAEFPKEGPSILRIQQVVRGDSAAYFCASSRQGSDQPQHFGDGTRLSIL.

The chain uses TRBV7-2 and TRBJ1-2, with D possibly being TRBD1 (5 bases). Germline V CDR1 and CDR2: SGHTA, FQGNSA. The CDR3 covers 15 residues. Between the trimmed V and J ends, which lost 0 bases and 1 base, there was a span of 9 bases. The CDR3 sequence: CASSLAIDSNYGYTF. CDR3 DNA sequence: TGTGCCAGCAGCTTAGCTATAGACAGTAACTATGGCTACACCTTC. Using reference TRBV7-2 and TRBJ1-2 for the parts outside the CDR3, the full variable domain is GAGVSQSPSNKVTEKGKDVELRCDPISGHTALYWYRQSLGQGLEFLIYFQGNSAPDKSGLPSDRFSAERTGGSVSTLTIQRTQQEDSAVYLCASSLAIDSNYGYTFGSGTRLTVV.

This rearrangement joins TRBV19 to TRBJ1-1; 9 bases align to TRBD1. In germline, CDR1 is LNHDA, CDR2 SQIVND (reference sequence). The CDR3 loop spans 13 amino acids. Losses at the gene ends were 6 bases for V and 4 bases for J; bases not matched to a gene: 3. The CDR3 sequence is CASRYRGRTEAFF. CDR3 DNA sequence: TGTGCCAGTAGGTACAGGGGGCGCACTGAAGCTTTCTTT.